This TCR beta chain originates from a study of shared clonotypes between healthy human individuals. General study points: Depth of sequencing was expected to influence donor clonotype sharing.

As concerns this clone: What it binds is unknown.

Measured with immunoSEQ multiplex PCR; TCRdb has only the in-frame clones, and not every one. The table includes millions of clones, roughly 95% detected once. This CDR3 spans 15 amino acids. The V and J ends lost 4 bases and 2 bases, in that order; junction bases with no gene match: 6. The V gene's germline CDR1 is MGHDK and CDR2 SYGVNS. Sequenced material: naive CD4+ T cells sorted from blood. Subset given: CD45RA+ positively selected. This receptor was identified in a man aged 18 to 35 in good health. V usage is TRBV25-1 and J usage is TRBJ2-5; 8 bases fit TRBD1. DNA for the CDR3: TGTGCCAGCAGTGGAGGGTGGACAGGGCAAGAGACCCAGTACTTC. It yields the protein CASSGGWTGQETQYF.